A selection of T cell receptor beta chains follows, all from one sample in a study of blood T cell repertoires in COVID-19. Repertoires were generated with immunoSEQ multiplex PCR, while TCRdb's copy carries only in-frame clones and drops some. The table records about 350,000 clones, roughly 84% of them present only once. The source material was PBMCs or T cells enriched from blood (not recorded which). Every receptor here comes from a woman aged 25 to 39 who had recovered from COVID-19. CDR3s include the opening cysteine and the closing phenylalanine or tryptophan. Fields, in order: CDR3 protein, CDR3 DNA, clone size, J gene, D gene, V gene. The D gene is left open where the match is weak. Clone size is given for some rows only: seen once, a few or many times, or a class if the clone is expanded.

CDR3aa: CASSGQPGTGYNEQFF
CDR3nt: TGTGCCAGCAGTGGACAACCCGGGACAGGGTACAATGAGCAGTTCTTC
abundance: .
j_gene: TRBJ2-1
d_gene: TRBD1
v_gene: TRBV6-4

CDR3aa: CSVLAGPSYNEQFF
CDR3nt: TGCAGCGTTCTAGCGGGGCCCTCGTACAATGAGCAGTTCTTC
abundance: .
j_gene: TRBJ2-1
d_gene: TRBD2
v_gene: TRBV29-1

CDR3aa: CASRNQGYVSYGYTF
CDR3nt: TGTGCCAGCAGGAACCAGGGGTATGTGTCCTATGGCTACACCTTC
abundance: .
j_gene: TRBJ1-2
d_gene: .
v_gene: TRBV6-5

CDR3aa: CASRIAGRPEAFF
CDR3nt: TGCGCCAGCAGGATCGCGGGCAGGCCTGAAGCTTTCTTT
abundance: .
j_gene: TRBJ1-1
d_gene: .
v_gene: TRBV10-2

CDR3aa: CASSTNTGTGLDEQYF
CDR3nt: TGCGCCAGCAGCACTAATACCGGGACAGGGCTCGACGAGCAGTACTTC
abundance: .
j_gene: TRBJ2-7
d_gene: TRBD1
v_gene: TRBV5-1

CDR3aa: CASSLARSSGRDTQYF
CDR3nt: TGTGCCAGCAGCTTGGCTCGGTCTAGCGGGAGGGATACGCAGTATTTT
abundance: .
j_gene: TRBJ2-3
d_gene: TRBD2
v_gene: TRBV5-4

CDR3aa: CASSPTLAGLNIQYF
CDR3nt: TGTGCCAGCAGCCCGACACTAGCGGGGCTAAACATTCAGTACTTC
abundance: .
j_gene: TRBJ2-4
d_gene: TRBD2
v_gene: TRBV7-2

CDR3aa: CASSLGTGPSYEQYF
CDR3nt: TGTGCCAGCAGCTTAGGAACAGGGCCCTCCTACGAGCAGTACTTC
abundance: .
j_gene: TRBJ2-7
d_gene: .
v_gene: TRBV11-2

CDR3aa: CASSLGLALQETQYF
CDR3nt: TGTGCCAGCAGCTTAGGGCTAGCACTACAAGAGACCCAGTACTTC
abundance: .
j_gene: TRBJ2-5
d_gene: .
v_gene: TRBV7-9

CDR3aa: CASSEFGRGKNIQYF
CDR3nt: TGTGCCAGCAGTGAATTCGGTAGGGGCAAAAACATTCAGTACTTC
abundance: .
j_gene: TRBJ2-4
d_gene: .
v_gene: TRBV2

CDR3aa: CASSKPGQGIHEQYF
CDR3nt: TGTGCCAGCAGCAAACCTGGACAGGGAATCCACGAGCAGTACTTC
abundance: .
j_gene: TRBJ2-7
d_gene: .
v_gene: TRBV21-1

CDR3aa: CASTPRDRHEQFF
CDR3nt: TGTGCCAGTACCCCGCGCGACAGACATGAGCAGTTCTTC
abundance: .
j_gene: TRBJ2-1
d_gene: .
v_gene: TRBV19

CDR3aa: CASSLRDRRNTEAFF
CDR3nt: TGTGCCAGCAGCCTCCGGGACAGGAGAAACACTGAAGCTTTCTTT
abundance: .
j_gene: TRBJ1-1
d_gene: TRBD1
v_gene: TRBV5-4

CDR3aa: CASSETTGDTEAFF
CDR3nt: TGTGCCAGCAGTGAAACTACAGGGGACACTGAAGCTTTCTTT
abundance: .
j_gene: TRBJ1-1
d_gene: TRBD1
v_gene: TRBV25-1

CDR3aa: CASSPGKREGNEQFF
CDR3nt: TGTGCCAGCAGTCCGGGGAAGCGGGAGGGTAATGAGCAGTTCTTC
abundance: .
j_gene: TRBJ2-1
d_gene: TRBD2
v_gene: TRBV28

CDR3aa: CASIETGGYGEQFF
CDR3nt: TGTGCCAGCATCGAAACAGGGGGCTATGGTGAGCAGTTCTTC
abundance: .
j_gene: TRBJ2-1
d_gene: TRBD1
v_gene: TRBV28

CDR3aa: CASSFAGNNYGYTF
CDR3nt: TGTGCCAGCAGCTTTGCAGGCAATAACTATGGCTACACCTTC
abundance: once
j_gene: TRBJ1-2
d_gene: .
v_gene: TRBV7-9

CDR3aa: CASSLGGGAGALEAFF
CDR3nt: TGTGCCAGCAGCCTCGGCGGGGGGGCCGGTGCCCTTGAAGCTTTCTTT
abundance: .
j_gene: TRBJ1-1
d_gene: .
v_gene: TRBV3-1/TRBV3-2

CDR3aa: CASGQNTGELFF
CDR3nt: TGCGCCAGCGGACAGAACACCGGGGAGCTGTTTTTT
abundance: .
j_gene: TRBJ2-2
d_gene: .
v_gene: TRBV10-1

CDR3aa: CASSPGGTSVNNEQFF
CDR3nt: TGTGCCAGCAGCCCAGGAGGGACTAGCGTAAACAATGAGCAGTTCTTC
abundance: .
j_gene: TRBJ2-1
d_gene: TRBD2
v_gene: TRBV11-2

CDR3aa: CASGTPDSLFSYNSPLHF
CDR3nt: TGTGCCAGCGGAACTCCGGACAGCTTATTCTCCTATAATTCACCCCTCCACTTT
abundance: once
j_gene: TRBJ1-6
d_gene: .
v_gene: TRBV27

CDR3aa: CASRYASGGPNGYTF
CDR3nt: TGTGCCAGCAGGTATGCCTCAGGGGGACCTAATGGCTACACCTTC
abundance: .
j_gene: TRBJ1-2
d_gene: TRBD1
v_gene: TRBV5-4

CDR3aa: CATKFDLAGGDTQYF
CDR3nt: TGTGCCACCAAATTCGATCTAGCGGGAGGGGATACGCAGTATTTT
abundance: .
j_gene: TRBJ2-3
d_gene: TRBD2
v_gene: TRBV15

CDR3aa: CASSPTGTDGYTF
CDR3nt: TGTGCCAGCTCACCGACAGGGACCGATGGCTACACCTTC
abundance: few
j_gene: TRBJ1-2
d_gene: TRBD1
v_gene: TRBV18

CDR3aa: CASGLPPYEQYF
CDR3nt: TGTGCCAGCGGACTGCCTCCCTACGAGCAGTACTTC
abundance: .
j_gene: TRBJ2-7
d_gene: .
v_gene: TRBV6-5

CDR3aa: CASSLGLWQGNTNTGELFF
CDR3nt: TGTGCCAGCAGCTTAGGTTTGTGGCAGGGGAACACGAACACCGGGGAGCTGTTTTTT
abundance: .
j_gene: TRBJ2-2
d_gene: .
v_gene: TRBV11-2

CDR3aa: CASSVTGGAAGELFF
CDR3nt: TGTGCCAGCAGTGTGACAGGGGGCGCCGCCGGGGAGCTGTTTTTT
abundance: .
j_gene: TRBJ2-2
d_gene: TRBD1
v_gene: TRBV11-2

CDR3aa: CASRAKQGTNYGYTF
CDR3nt: TGCGCCAGCAGAGCCAAACAGGGAACTAACTATGGCTACACCTTC
abundance: .
j_gene: TRBJ1-2
d_gene: .
v_gene: TRBV10-1

CDR3aa: CASSPRVRETQYF
CDR3nt: TGTGCCAGCAGTCCGCGGGTCCGGGAGACCCAGTACTTC
abundance: .
j_gene: TRBJ2-5
d_gene: .
v_gene: TRBV27

CDR3aa: CASSLAGEFYEKLFF
CDR3nt: TGTGCCAGCAGCTTGGCCGGGGAGTTCTATGAAAAACTGTTTTTT
abundance: .
j_gene: TRBJ1-4
d_gene: .
v_gene: TRBV5-8

CDR3aa: CASSTGWATEAFF
CDR3nt: TGCGCCAGCAGTACAGGGTGGGCGACTGAAGCTTTCTTT
abundance: .
j_gene: TRBJ1-1
d_gene: .
v_gene: TRBV10-1

CDR3aa: CASSPSFLAREQFF
CDR3nt: TGTGCCAGCAGCCCGTCTTTCCTAGCGCGTGAGCAGTTCTTC
abundance: few
j_gene: TRBJ2-1
d_gene: .
v_gene: TRBV7-3

CDR3aa: CASSVGQGGDSPLHF
CDR3nt: TGCGCCAGCAGCGTCGGACAGGGAGGGGATTCACCCCTCCACTTT
abundance: few
j_gene: TRBJ1-6
d_gene: TRBD1
v_gene: TRBV5-1

CDR3aa: CASSPGQRYGYTF
CDR3nt: TGTGCCAGCAGCCCCGGACAACGCTATGGCTACACCTTC
abundance: .
j_gene: TRBJ1-2
d_gene: .
v_gene: TRBV27

CDR3aa: CASSGRGIEAFF
CDR3nt: TGTGCCAGCAGTGGGCGTGGTATTGAAGCTTTCTTT
abundance: once
j_gene: TRBJ1-1
d_gene: .
v_gene: TRBV27

CDR3aa: CASSYDFSGNTIYF
CDR3nt: TGTGCCAGCAGCTACGACTTCTCTGGAAACACCATATATTTT
abundance: .
j_gene: TRBJ1-3
d_gene: .
v_gene: TRBV7-2

CDR3aa: CACNGVTEKLFF
CDR3nt: TGTGCCTGCAACGGGGTCACTGAAAAACTGTTTTTT
abundance: .
j_gene: TRBJ1-4
d_gene: .
v_gene: TRBV5-8

CDR3aa: CASSPSGQGNTGELFF
CDR3nt: TGTGCCAGCTCACCTTCAGGTCAGGGTAACACCGGGGAGCTGTTTTTT
abundance: .
j_gene: TRBJ2-2
d_gene: .
v_gene: TRBV18

CDR3aa: CASSQSRGLGYGYTF
CDR3nt: TGTGCCAGCAGCCAAAGCAGGGGGCTGGGCTATGGCTACACCTTC
abundance: .
j_gene: TRBJ1-2
d_gene: TRBD1
v_gene: TRBV14

CDR3aa: CSASSSGNSPLHF
CDR3nt: TGCAGTGCTAGTTCCTCAGGGAATTCACCCCTCCACTTT
abundance: .
j_gene: TRBJ1-6
d_gene: .
v_gene: TRBV20-1

CDR3aa: CAVQGGSSYGYTF
CDR3nt: TGTGCCGTCCAAGGGGGCTCGAGCTATGGCTACACCTTC
abundance: .
j_gene: TRBJ1-2
d_gene: TRBD1
v_gene: TRBV10-3

CDR3aa: CASSFYVHEQYF
CDR3nt: TGTGCCAGCAGCTTCTACGTGCACGAGCAGTACTTC
abundance: .
j_gene: TRBJ2-7
d_gene: .
v_gene: TRBV5-5

CDR3aa: CASSMNHRGSYNEQFF
CDR3nt: TGTGCCAGTAGTATGAACCATAGGGGCTCCTACAATGAGCAGTTCTTC
abundance: .
j_gene: TRBJ2-1
d_gene: .
v_gene: TRBV19

CDR3aa: CASSPLEARDYGYTF
CDR3nt: TGTGCCAGCAGCCCCCTCGAGGCGAGGGACTATGGCTACACCTTC
abundance: .
j_gene: TRBJ1-2
d_gene: .
v_gene: TRBV14

CDR3aa: CARPSGTYNEQFF
CDR3nt: TGTGCCAGACCTAGCGGGACCTACAATGAGCAGTTCTTC
abundance: .
j_gene: TRBJ2-1
d_gene: .
v_gene: TRBV21-1

CDR3aa: CASTYRDDEQYF
CDR3nt: TGTGCCAGCACATACAGGGACGACGAGCAGTACTTC
abundance: .
j_gene: TRBJ2-7
d_gene: .
v_gene: TRBV11-2

CDR3aa: CASSPYPDSASSGNTIYF
CDR3nt: TGTGCCAGTAGTCCATACCCGGACAGTGCAAGCTCTGGAAACACCATATATTTT
abundance: .
j_gene: TRBJ1-3
d_gene: .
v_gene: TRBV19

CDR3aa: CASSSTGLAFF
CDR3nt: TGTGCCAGCAGTTCTACAGGGCTGGCTTTCTTT
abundance: .
j_gene: TRBJ1-1
d_gene: .
v_gene: TRBV28

CDR3aa: CASSFTGGNTIYF
CDR3nt: TGCGCCAGCAGCTTCACAGGCGGAAACACCATATATTTT
abundance: .
j_gene: TRBJ1-3
d_gene: .
v_gene: TRBV5-1

CDR3aa: CASSSTSGRVGEQFF
CDR3nt: TGCGCCAGCAGCTCCACTAGCGGGAGGGTTGGTGAGCAGTTCTTC
abundance: few
j_gene: TRBJ2-1
d_gene: TRBD2
v_gene: TRBV5-1